This T cell receptor (beta chain) came from a study of T-cell reconstitution after alpha-beta-depleted transplantation in children. About this clonotype: Its antigen is still unknown.

Findings and caveats of the study: At the one-year point after transplant, T-cell counts and TCRbeta diversity were found to come mostly from T cells that had been newly produced. It was surviving recipient T cells and thymic progenitors that gave some patients high TCRbeta diversity at day 60.

CDR1 ENHRY and CDR2 SYGVKD come from the germline V gene. The CDR3 is 17 amino acids. V was pared by 4 bases and J by 0 bases, with 17 bases between. Using unique molecular identifiers, the investigators prepared the TCRbeta library. MiXCR was run by TCRdb on the PCR reads, yielding one entry per CDR3 protein. Found here are 350,000 to 500,000 distinct CDR3 sequences, around two fifths of them singletons; the top ten hold about 30%. Sequences were derived from PBMCs, sampled before TCRalphabeta/CD19-depleted stem cell transplant. The V gene is TRBV10-3, the J gene TRBJ2-3; TRBD2 might be the D (5 bases). The TCR was taken from a girl aged 2 to 10 with aplastic anemia, due to receive a stem cell transplant. CDR3 coding DNA: TGTGCCATCAGTGGGTCCATACGGGATCCTAGCACAGATACGCAGTATTTT. The encoded protein is CAISGSIRDPSTDTQYF.